This T cell receptor (beta chain) was captured in a study of cytotoxic CD8 clonotypes in ibrutinib-treated CLL. Looking at the study overall: On average, approximately 95,000 productive rearrangements and 255,043 productive templates per sample. Findings and limits, study-wide: Baseline clonality, above age-matched healthy donor levels, tracked circulating CD8+ T-cell counts. The study found public clonotypes uncommon, contracting or stable on treatment. Elevated clonality accompanied ibrutinib response, with a return toward baseline values at progression.

Some clones are missing from TCRdb's copy, which holds only in-frame ones; the method was immunoSEQ multiplex PCR. The table shows approximately 320,000 clones, with over 55% occurring only once. This clone was picked up a small number of times. Antigen specificity is unknown. Germline values: CDR1 SQVTM, CDR2 ANQGSEA. Germline trimming cut 7 bases from V and 10 bases from J; bases unmatched to any gene: 6. The CDR3 is 11 amino acids. The chain couples TRBV29-1 to TRBJ1-4; TRBD1 agrees at 7 bases. The clonotype originates from a human donor with chronic lymphocytic leukemia. The sequences come from PBMCs, collected after 36 months of ibrutinib treatment. CDR3 nucleotide sequence: TGCAGCGCCCGACAGGGACCAAAACTGTTTTTT. It translates to CSARQGPKLFF.